This T cell receptor beta chain stems from a study of CXCR3-negative and CXCR3-positive naive CD8 T cells. Study observations and caveats: Similarly elevated diversity marked both naive subsets, with memory CD8+ cells showing far lower diversity. The study inferred TCR strength from TRB CDR3 properties and found comparable surface CD5 between naive subsets. TRB CDR3s were more hydrophobic in CXCR3-positive than in CXCR3-negative naive cells.

The study made its TRB cDNA libraries by 5' RACE, adding UMI labels. TCRdb reprocessed the 5' RACE reads; each CDR3 protein has one entry and no DNA is given. The sample has some 60,000 distinct CDR3 sequences. Identification of naive CD8+ T cells rested on CD45RO-CCR7+CD27+CD95- status. Looked up from germline, CDR1 is MNHEY and CDR2 is SVGAGI. The CDR3 loop spans 14 amino acids. Note on this clonotype: Its antigen is unidentified.

Material: naive CXCR3+ CD8+ T cells from blood. Regarding subset: CD45RO-CCR7+CD27+CD95- naive CD8+ T cells expressing CXCR3 (TNR3+). The rearrangement links TRBV6-5 to TRBJ1-5; TCRdb reports TRBD1, a call that lacks DNA to check it against. The receptor's source is a human donor in good health. Some clones in this sample may be carry-over from other donors' samples. This CDR3 is CASSYTGLNQPQHF.